This paragraph reports one TCR beta chain. What it binds is unknown. The data were taken from a study of vaccination and CD4 T cells after COVID-19. As for the study in general: Investigators stimulated cells with overlapping spike peptides drawn from SARS-CoV-2, HCoV-NL63, HCoV-OC43 and HCoV-229E.

Once obtained from cultured CD4+ T cells, the DNA was sequenced using the Oncomine TCR Beta short-read assay. TCRdb called the PCR reads again in MiXCR, with one record for every CDR3 protein. The sample records 15,000 to 20,000 distinct CDR3 sequences, about two fifths being singletons. The CDR3 is made up of 15 amino acids. Treatment reported: approximately 9-day PBMC culture with coronavirus spike peptide pools or control peptides (ViraFEST assay). The rearrangement links TRBV12-1 to TRBJ2-3; the DNA was not used to check the table's D call, TRBD1. TRBV12-1 is tagged as a pseudogene. This sample comprised CD4+ T cells from blood, cultured in vitro, obtained after SARS-CoV-2 vaccination. The receptor comes from a human donor who had recovered from COVID-19. As DNA, the CDR3 is TGTGCCAGCAGCTTAGGGACGGCGAGCACAGATACGCAGTATTTT. This sequence encodes CASSLGTASTDTQYF.